These 27 T cell receptor beta chains originate from one sample sequenced in a study of CD8+CD57+ T cells in acquired aplastic anemia. Genomic DNA provided the template from which TCR beta VDJ and CDR3 profiles were obtained. TCRdb reprocessed the reads via MiXCR and lists one record per CDR3 protein. This repertoire shows 80,000 or so distinct CDR3 sequences, under 50% found once; its top ten account for around 63%. Sequencing was carried out using sorted CD4+, CD8+, or CD8+CD57+ T cells (not recorded which) from PBMCs. The receptors were gathered from a human donor in good health, serving as a control.

The rearrangement uses TRBV11-2 and TRBJ1-1; unclear D gene. The CDR3 loop spans 16 amino acids. The V and J ends lost 0 bases and 2 bases respectively, with 13 bases between them. The germline V gene encodes CDR1 SGHAT and CDR2 FQNNGV. The CDR3 nucleotides read TGTGCCAGCAGCTTAGAGTCAGCGGGTCTTAACACTGAAGCTTTCTTT. It is translated as CASSLESAGLNTEAFF.

This clonotype has at least ten counts. This chain connects TRBV20-1 to TRBJ2-7; a possible D gene is TRBD1 (5 bases). Germline CDR1 DFQATT, CDR2 SNEGSKA (reference sequence). This CDR3 spans 16 amino acids. Between the trimmed V and J ends, which lost 1 base and 7 bases, there was a span of 23 bases. The CDR3, as DNA: TGCAGTGCTAGAGGGGTTAGTTTAAGGGGTATCACGGAGCAGTACTTC. Protein: CSARGVSLRGITEQYF.

This sequence joins TRBV4-2 and TRBJ1-2; 11 bases agree with TRBD1. This CDR3 comprises 16 residues. CDR1 is LGHNA, CDR2 YNFKEQ, per germline. Trimming cost V 4 bases and J 4 bases; bases outside gene matches: 8. This CDR3 reads CASSRPSGTGGYGYTF. The DNA for the CDR3 is TGTGCCAGCAGCCGACCTTCCGGGACAGGGGGCTATGGCTACACCTTC.

The chain employs TRBV24-1 and TRBJ2-3; TRBD2 matches 10 bases. Germline V gives CDR1 KGHDR, CDR2 SFDVKD. The trim removed 3 bases at V and 6 bases at J, leaving 11 bases unmatched. The CDR3 covers 17 residues. The CDR3 bases are TGTGCCACCAGTGATGTCCCCCTAGCGGGAGCGGGTGATACGCAGTATTTT. Translating gives CATSDVPLAGAGDTQYF.

The rearrangement uses TRBV7-9 and TRBJ2-7; D call uncertain. Germline V gives CDR1 SEHNR, CDR2 FQNEAQ (reference sequence). Trimming shortened V by 5 bases and J by 6 bases, and 11 bases separated the two germline ends. This CDR3 region has 12 residues. DNA for the CDR3: TGTGCCAGCAGCCTTATATCGGGCGAGCAGTACTTC. Translation gives CASSLISGEQYF.

This clonotype was detected many times. This sequence joins TRBV6-1 and TRBJ2-2; TRBD1 might be the D (5 bases). Germline CDR1 MNHNS, CDR2 SASEGT. V lost 3 bases to trimming and J lost 3 bases, with 5 bases between them. The CDR3 contains 13 residues. The CDR3 sequence is CASSDRDTGELFF. The DNA of the CDR3 is TGTGCCAGCAGTGACAGGGACACCGGGGAGCTGTTTTTT.

In its sample, this clonotype was seen a few times. The V gene is TRBV27, the J gene TRBJ1-6; D gene ambiguous. This CDR3 is 15 amino acids long. Germline CDR1 MNHEY, CDR2 SMNVEV (reference sequence). Trimming pared 5 bases from V and 0 bases from J, leaving 8 bases between. This chain's CDR3 is CASSAGSSYNSPLHF. For the CDR3, the DNA is TGTGCCAGCAGTGCAGGAAGCTCCTATAATTCACCCCTCCACTTT.

This clonotype was recorded many times. This rearrangement joins TRBV27 to TRBJ2-7; D is possibly TRBD2 (5 bases). V gave up 6 bases and J gave up 3 bases, with 18 bases separating them. Germline values: CDR1 MNHEY, CDR2 SMNVEV (reference sequence). The CDR3 runs to 15 residues. DNA for the CDR3: TGTGCCAGCAGCCGCTCCCCCGGAGGATACTACGAGCAGTACTTC. Translation gives CASSRSPGGYYEQYF.

The chain combines TRBV15 with TRBJ1-4; tentatively, D is TRBD1 (6 bases). The CDR3 extends over 16 amino acids. V dropped 9 bases and J dropped 0 bases, with 17 bases sitting between them. Germline CDR1 and CDR2: LNHNV and YYDKDF (reference sequence). CDR3 loop: CATGTRKGATNEKLFF. The DNA of the CDR3 is TGTGCCACAGGGACACGTAAAGGGGCAACTAATGAAAAACTGTTTTTT.

This clonotype was counted many times. The chain couples TRBV24-1 to TRBJ2-1, with D possibly being TRBD2 (5 bases). V lost 3 bases, J lost 5 bases, and 13 bases lay in between. Germline CDR1 is KGHDR and CDR2 is SFDVKD. This CDR3 contains 15 residues. CDR3 amino acids: CATSDRTSLNNEQFF. The CDR3 DNA is TGTGCCACCAGTGATAGGACTTCTCTTAACAATGAGCAGTTCTTC.

Only a few counts were recorded for this clonotype. This chain connects TRBV20-1 to TRBJ1-3; 10 bases fit TRBD1. CDR1 is DFQATT, CDR2 SNEGSKA, per germline (reference sequence). CDR3 length: 16 amino acids. V trimming: 5 bases; J trimming: 0 bases; junction bases outside the gene matches: 7. The CDR3 loop is CSAFIDRGLSGNTIYF. Here the CDR3 DNA reads TGCAGTGCTTTTATAGACAGGGGGCTCTCTGGAAACACCATATATTTT.

The J gene is TRBJ2-1, the V gene TRBV5-1; 7 bases align to TRBD2. The CDR3 length is 14 residues. Germline-derived CDR1 and CDR2 are SGHRS and YFSETQ. Trimming took 2 bases from V and 9 from J; bases not matched to a gene: 8. DNA for the CDR3: TGCGCCAGCAGCTTAGGGACTACTAGGGGTGAGCAGTTCTTC. Encoded protein: CASSLGTTRGEQFF. Full variable domain (missing parts from reference TRBV5-1 and TRBJ2-1): KAGVTQTPRYLIKTRGQQVTLSCSPISGHRSVSWYQQTPGQGLQFLFEYFSETQRNKGNFPGRFSGRQFSNSRSEMNVSTLELGDSALYLCASSLGTTRGEQFFGPGTRLTVL.

This clonotype showed up just a few times. This sequence may be a read error, since a much larger clone differs from it by one base. This rearrangement joins TRBV9 to TRBJ1-2, with D unclear. This CDR3 contains 13 residues. Per the germline V gene, CDR1 is SGDLS and CDR2 is YYNGEE. The CDR3: CASSVGRSDGYAF. CDR3 nucleotides: TGTGCCAGCAGCGTGGGTCGGTCGGATGGCTACGCCTTC.

The sample holds one count of this clonotype. A much larger clone lies a single base off, so this may be a read error. No conserved phenylalanine or tryptophan ends this CDR3, so it is likely a read error. The chain couples TRBV3-1 to TRBJ2-3, with D hard to call. Germline V gives CDR1 LGHDT, CDR2 YNNKEL (reference sequence). Trimming removed 0 bases at V and 4 bases at J, with 5 bases between. This CDR3 is 13 amino acids long. In nucleotides, the CDR3 is TGTGCCAGCAGCCAAGAACACCCAGATACGCAGTATCTT. This codes for CASSQEHPDTQYL.

This clonotype was found a few times. A much bigger clone sits one base away, suggesting this may be a read error. V is TRBV7-7 and J is TRBJ1-1; D unclear. From germline, CDR1 is SSHAT and CDR2 FNYEAQ (reference sequence). The V gene lost 4 bases and the J gene lost 8 bases, with 8 bases spanning the gap. The CDR3 contains 11 residues. CDR3 loop: CASSSDGEAFF. The CDR3 DNA reads as TGTGCCAGCAGCTCAGACGGGGAAGCTTTCTTT. The full variable domain, its missing parts supplied by reference TRBV7-7 and TRBJ1-1, is GAGVSQSPRYKVTKRGQDVTLRCDPISSHATLYWYQQALGQGPEFLTYFNYEAQPDKSGLPSDRFSAERPEGSISTLTIQRTEQRDSAMYRCASSSDGEAFFGQGTRLTVV.

With respect to this clonotype: At one boundary the junction diverges from the germline segment, which might be a read error. V and J are TRBV4-1 and TRBJ2-7, with 10 bases that match TRBD2. This CDR3 region has 17 residues. Germline lookup yields CDR1 MGHRA and CDR2 YSYEKL. CDR3 nucleotide sequence: TGTGCCAGCAGCCAAGAGAACAGCGGGGGGGGTGAGAGCGAGCAGTACTTC. It specifies CASSQENSGGGESEQYF.

As concerns this clonotype: Its ends do not fully match the called genes, so a read error is possible. CDR3 in DNA: TGTGCCAGCAGTTGGACCGAGCGGGAGGTAACCGGGGAGCTGTTTTTT. Its translation: CASSWTEREVTGELFF. The chain has TRBV10-3 and TRBJ2-2, with 9 bases that match TRBD2. The germline V gene has CDR1 ENHRY and CDR2 SYGVKD. The CDR3 length is 16 residues.

This clonotype was observed a few times. For the CDR3, the DNA is TGTGCCAGCAGTGAAGAAGCATCCAGGGTTTTTTTGGAGCCCCAGCATTTT. This translates into CASSEEASRVFLEPQHF. This chain connects TRBV2 to TRBJ1-5, with D perhaps matching TRBD1 (5 bases). Trimming took 1 base from V and 8 from J, leaving 21 bases between them. This CDR3 contains 17 residues. Germline CDR1 SNHLY, CDR2 FYNNEI.

This chain links TRBV27 with TRBJ1-5; possibly TRBD1 for D (6 bases). Trimming removed 5 bases at V and 1 base at J, with 12 bases between. This CDR3 has 15 amino acids. From germline, CDR1 is MNHEY and CDR2 SMNVEV (reference sequence). The CDR3 region has the DNA TGTGCCAGCAGTGTCGGGGGCCACAGCAATCAGCCCCAGCATTTT. It specifies CASSVGGHSNQPQHF.

In its sample, this clonotype was seen many times. The chain employs TRBV9 and TRBJ1-2, with 10 bases aligning to TRBD1. V lost 3 bases and J lost 2; bases outside the gene matches: 4. Germline V gene sequence: CDR1 SGDLS, CDR2 YYNGEE. The CDR3 runs to 15 residues. The DNA of the CDR3 is TGTGCCAGCAGCGCTCCGGGACAGGGGAACTATGGCTACACCTTC. It encodes CASSAPGQGNYGYTF.

The chain recombines TRBV7-9 with TRBJ2-7; 7 bases line up with TRBD1. The CDR3 covers 14 residues. V lost 4 bases and J lost 2; bases outside the gene matches: 5. Germline values: CDR1 SEHNR, CDR2 FQNEAQ (reference sequence). The CDR3 loop is CASSSTGTPYEQYF. The DNA of the CDR3 is TGTGCCAGCAGCTCGACAGGGACCCCCTACGAGCAGTACTTC.

The chain links TRBV10-3 to TRBJ2-1; D not resolved. The CDR3 consists of 14 residues. Trimming cost V 11 bases and J 7 bases, with 21 bases left between them. Germline CDR1 reads ENHRY; CDR2 reads SYGVKD. The CDR3 DNA follows: TGTGCCGCCGGGCAGAGATTTACGTTAAATGAGCAGTTCTTC. Translated, it gives CAAGQRFTLNEQFF.

This clonotype was seen once. The V call is TRBV5-8, the J call TRBJ1-1, with D possibly being TRBD1 (6 bases). The CDR3 extends over 12 amino acids. Germline CDR1 reads SGHTS; CDR2 reads YDEGEE. V was trimmed by 0 bases and J by 10 bases, leaving 10 bases between them. The CDR3 sequence is CASSLVRGRAFF. The CDR3 DNA reads TGTGCCAGCAGCTTGGTGCGGGGGCGAGCTTTCTTT.

Of note for this clonotype: The junction and the germline gene differ at one end; a read error may be behind it. The rearrangement links TRBV10-3 to TRBJ2-5; D not certain. The CDR3 extends over 12 amino acids. Germline CDR1 reads ENHRY; CDR2 reads SYGVKD. The CDR3 loop reads CATSGQRETQYF. DNA for the CDR3: TGTGCCACCAGTGGCCAGAGAGAGACCCAGTACTTC.

The gene calls are TRBV29-1 and TRBJ2-3; a possible D gene is TRBD2 (5 bases). Germline V CDR1 and CDR2: SQVTM, ANQGSEA. The CDR3 extends over 13 amino acids. The V and J ends lost 7 bases and 4 bases respectively, with 15 bases between them. CDR3 region: CSADTGFADTQYF. CDR3 nucleotide sequence: TGCAGCGCAGACACGGGATTTGCAGATACGCAGTATTTT.

The genes are TRBV9 and TRBJ2-3; possible D gene TRBD2, 7 bases. CDR3 length: 16 residues. Between the trimmed V and J ends, which lost 3 bases and 0 bases, there was a span of 14 bases. Looked up from germline, CDR1 is SGDLS and CDR2 is YYNGEE. In DNA form, the CDR3 reads TGTGCCAGCAGCGATTGGGGGGGCCCTAGCACAGATACGCAGTATTTT. This sequence encodes CASSDWGGPSTDTQYF.

The genes are TRBV6-1 and TRBJ1-5; D is perhaps TRBD1 (5 bases). The germline V and J ends were trimmed by 5 bases and 8 bases, with 13 bases remaining between them. The CDR3 is 13 residues long. Germline V gene lookup returns CDR1 MNHNS and CDR2 SASEGT. The DNA of the CDR3 is TGTGCCAGCAGTAGGGTCAGGGACGAGCCCCAGCATTTT. Translated, it gives CASSRVRDEPQHF.